Below, 9 T cell receptor beta chains from the same sample are listed, as sequenced in a study of CD8+ T cells in alopecia areata. Extracted RNA was reverse transcribed, and the resulting cDNA served as sequencing template. The data were produced by immunoSEQ multiplex PCR, yet TCRdb's version contains in-frame clones alone and is incomplete. The sample carries some 180,000 clones, almost 65% recorded once. Sequenced material: CD4+ T cells sorted from blood, taken at week 0. Source of these receptors: a human donor with alopecia areata.

The chain carries TRBV29-1 and TRBJ2-5, with 7 nucleotides matching TRBD1. With 8 bases clipped from V and 5 bases from J, the junction kept 17 bases outside the gene matches. This CDR3 is 15 amino acids long. Germline V gene sequence: CDR1 SQVTM, CDR2 ANQGSEA. The CDR3, as DNA: TGCAGCTTCTTGAGAAGGGGGCCTCCAATCGAGACCCAGTACTTC. Protein: CSFLRRGPPIETQYF.

V and J are TRBV30 and TRBJ1-6, with TRBD1 matching 9 bases. The CDR3 consists of 14 residues. The V segment lost 2 bases and the J segment 9 bases; nucleotides outside the gene matches: 5. Germline CDR1 is GTSNPN and CDR2 is SVGIG (reference sequence). The CDR3 protein is CAWSREQGASPLHF. The CDR3 bases are TGTGCCTGGAGTAGAGAACAGGGGGCTTCACCCCTCCACTTT.

This clone has only a few counts. This sequence joins TRBV2 and TRBJ1-1, with no clear D. V gave up 6 bases and J gave up 1 base, with 9 bases separating them. The CDR3 contains 13 residues. The germline CDR1 and CDR2 sequences are SNHLY and FYNNEI. For the CDR3, the DNA is TGTGCCAGCAGGCGAGGAGGGAACACTGAAGCTTTCTTT. Translating gives CASRRGGNTEAFF.

V usage is TRBV2 and J usage is TRBJ2-1; 7 bases align to TRBD2. Trimming at V came to 6 bases and at J to 0 bases, leaving 11 bases not matched to a gene. There are 17 residues in the CDR3. Germline V CDR1 and CDR2: SNHLY, FYNNEI. CDR3: CASSVETSRSSYNEQFF. The CDR3 DNA reads as TGTGCCAGCAGCGTAGAGACTAGCAGGAGCTCCTACAATGAGCAGTTCTTC.

The rearrangement links TRBV27 to TRBJ1-2; perhaps TRBD1 as D (6 bases). The CDR3 is 16 residues long. CDR1 and CDR2 from the germline V gene are MNHEY and SMNVEV (reference sequence). V lost 5 bases, J lost 3 bases, and 19 bases lay in between. DNA for the CDR3: TGTGCCAGCAGTCCTCTCTTCGGGAGGGGGGACTATGGCTACACCTTC. Translation: CASSPLFGRGDYGYTF.

The chain uses TRBV29-1 and TRBJ1-1; 7 positions agree with TRBD1. This CDR3 region has 12 residues. The germline gives CDR1 SQVTM, CDR2 ANQGSEA. With 6 bases clipped from V and 5 bases from J, the junction kept 6 bases outside the gene matches. CDR3 residues: CSVARQGTEAFF. The CDR3 DNA reads TGCAGCGTCGCCCGACAGGGTACTGAAGCTTTCTTT.

The sample holds many counts of this clone. J is TRBJ2-7 and V is TRBV4-3, with D unresolved. The CDR3 runs to 12 residues. Trimming shortened V by 4 bases and J by 3 bases, and 7 bases separated the two germline ends. Germline assignment: CDR1 LGHNA and CDR2 YSLEER. CDR3 in DNA: TGCGCCAGCAGCCGCTCATACTACGAGCAGTACTTC. Amino acids: CASSRSYYEQYF.

This chain joins TRBV7-2 and TRBJ2-1, with D tentatively TRBD2 (6 bases). The CDR3 is made up of 12 amino acids. Germline-derived CDR1 and CDR2 are SGHTA and FQGNSA. Between the trimmed V and J ends, which lost 8 bases and 15 bases, there was a span of 20 bases. The CDR3 DNA is TGTGCCAGCCGTCCCGCGGGGTTTTCTCCGTTCTTC. It translates to CASRPAGFSPFF. The complete variable domain, with remaining parts taken from reference TRBV7-2 and TRBJ2-1, reads GAGVSQSPSNKVTEKGKDVELRCDPISGHTALYWYRQSLGQGLEFLIYFQGNSAPDKSGLPSDRFSAERTGGSVSTLTIQRTQQEDSAVYLCASRPAGFSPFFGPGTRLTVL.

This chain uses TRBV29-1 with TRBJ1-4, with unresolved D. The CDR3 consists of 13 residues. Trimming removed 7 bases at V and 4 bases at J, with 13 bases between. CDR1 is SQVTM, CDR2 ANQGSEA, per germline. In DNA, the CDR3 is TGCAGCGCCATAGTACGGCTTAATGAAAAACTGTTTTTT. This gives the protein CSAIVRLNEKLFF.